A single sample gave rise to the 19 T cell receptor beta chains below, sequenced in a study of response to subunit inactivated influenza vaccine. TCRdb independently ran MiXCR on the RT-PCR reads; one entry per CDR3 protein. This table has around 160,000 distinct CDR3 sequences, roughly 10% appearing once. The source was non-naive T cells sorted from PBMCs, collected 35 to 45 days after vaccination. Receptors originate from a man aged 50 to 60 who received an inactivated influenza vaccine.

The V gene is TRBV6-1, the J gene TRBJ2-3; TRBD2 is a possible D gene (6 bases). Trimming cost V 5 bases and J 6 bases, with 15 bases left between them. This CDR3 spans 14 amino acids. In germline, CDR1 is MNHNS, CDR2 SASEGT. The CDR3 DNA reads as TGTGCCAGCAGTATAAGCGGGCGGCCCGATACGCAGTATTTT. Translating it yields CASSISGRPDTQYF.

This clonotype is termed medium-sized. This chain links TRBV7-2 with TRBJ2-7; no definite D call. In germline, CDR1 is SGHTA, CDR2 FQGNSA. The V gene lost 1 base and the J gene lost 3 bases, with 7 bases spanning the gap. This CDR3 has 13 residues. The CDR3 region has the DNA TGTGCCAGCAGCTTAGGCAGGAGCTACGAGCAGTACTTC. Translated, it gives CASSLGRSYEQYF. The full variable domain, completed using reference TRBV7-2 and TRBJ2-7, is GAGVSQSPSNKVTEKGKDVELRCDPISGHTALYWYRQSLGQGLEFLIYFQGNSAPDKSGLPSDRFSAERTGGSVSTLTIQRTQQEDSAVYLCASSLGRSYEQYFGPGTRLTVT.

This clonotype was found a few times. J is TRBJ2-6 and V is TRBV24-1, with D uncertain. Trimming stripped 5 bases from V and 0 bases from J, with 13 bases between. Per the germline V gene, CDR1 is KGHDR and CDR2 is SFDVKD. The CDR3 sequence is 17 residues long. CDR3 in DNA: TGTGCCACCAGTGGCCCGGACGGAACCTCTGGGGCCAACGTCCTGACTTTC. Translation: CATSGPDGTSGANVLTF.

The sample holds a few counts of this clonotype. The chain recombines TRBV6-2 or TRBV6-3 with TRBJ2-1; D remains unclear. There are 15 residues in the CDR3. Germline assignment: CDR1 MNHEY and CDR2 SVGEGT. The ends were cut back, 4 bases at V and 0 bases at J, with 10 bases in the middle. The CDR3 is CASSLELGSYNEQFF. CDR3 in DNA: TGTGCCAGCAGTTTAGAGCTGGGCTCCTACAATGAGCAGTTCTTC.

In this sample, this clonotype turned up a few times. J is TRBJ1-5 and V is TRBV10-2, with no clear D. The germline CDR1 and CDR2 sequences are WSHSY and SAAADI. CDR3 length equals 14 residues. Trimming pared 3 bases from V and 4 bases from J, leaving 10 bases between. The DNA of the CDR3 is TGCGCCAGCAGTGACTGGCCAGAAAATCAGCCCCAGCATTTT. Encoded protein: CASSDWPENQPQHF.

CDR3 sequence: CASSLAARTSTDTQYF. As DNA, the CDR3 is TGTGCCAGCAGCTTAGCCGCGCGGACTAGCACAGATACGCAGTATTTT. The V call is TRBV7-6, the J call TRBJ2-3; D may be TRBD2 (5 bases). Germline V gene sequence: CDR1 SGHVS, CDR2 FNYEAQ. The germline V and J ends were trimmed by 0 bases and 0 bases, with 10 bases remaining between them. This CDR3 comprises 16 residues.

Only a few counts were recorded for this clonotype. The rearrangement uses TRBV11-2 and TRBJ1-3; D remains unclear. Germline CDR1 and CDR2: SGHAT and FQNNGV. V lost 2 bases and J 0 bases, leaving 8 bases between the germline ends. This CDR3 region has 15 residues. The CDR3 DNA sequence: TGTGCCAGCAGCTTAATACGAAGCTCTGGAAACACCATATATTTT. Translation: CASSLIRSSGNTIYF. The variable domain in full, completed from reference TRBV11-2 and TRBJ1-3, reads EAGVAQSPRYKIIEKRQSVAFWCNPISGHATLYWYQQILGQGPKLLIQFQNNGVVDDSQLPKDRFSAERLKGVDSTLKIQPAKLEDSAVYLCASSLIRSSGNTIYFGEGSWLTVV.

This clonotype was detected many times. The rearrangement uses TRBV7-9 and TRBJ2-7, with D perhaps TRBD2 (5 bases). The CDR3 loop spans 15 amino acids. The germline gives CDR1 SEHNR, CDR2 FQNEAQ (reference sequence). V gave up 4 bases and J gave up 2 bases, with 15 bases separating them. CDR3 region: CASSSLSSAPYEQYF. Here the CDR3 DNA reads TGTGCCAGCAGCTCACTGAGTAGCGCACCCTACGAGCAGTACTTC.

This clonotype has only a few counts. V gene TRBV20-1 combines with J gene TRBJ1-1; 7 bases map to TRBD1. The CDR3 runs to 16 residues. V lost 1 base to trimming and J lost 4 bases; unmatched junction nucleotides: 12. Germline values: CDR1 DFQATT, CDR2 SNEGSKA (reference sequence). The CDR3 loop reads CSARGAGGDSGTEAFF. The CDR3 nucleotides are TGCAGTGCTAGAGGCGCAGGGGGGGACTCTGGCACTGAAGCTTTCTTT.

The chain links TRBV20-1 to TRBJ2-5; D gene unclear. Germline V lookup: CDR1 DFQATT, CDR2 SNEGSKA (reference sequence). The V end lost 6 bases, the J end lost 5 bases, and 13 bases lay between the germline ends. The CDR3 contains 12 residues. CDR3 loop: CSASIKAETQYF. The CDR3 DNA sequence: TGCAGTGCCAGTATCAAGGCTGAGACCCAGTACTTC.

This clonotype was counted only a few times. V gene TRBV7-9 combines with J gene TRBJ2-7; possibly TRBD1 or TRBD2 for D (6 bases each). CDR1 and CDR2 from the germline V gene are SEHNR and FQNEAQ (reference sequence). The CDR3 has 13 amino acids. The germline V and J ends were trimmed by 5 bases and 12 bases, with 20 bases remaining between them. The CDR3 region has the DNA TGTGCCAGCAGCCCCCGGGTGGGGGGCCACAGGTACTTC. This translates into CASSPRVGGHRYF.

This clonotype was counted a few times. The genes are TRBV10-3 and TRBJ2-2; D is possibly TRBD1 (6 bases). Germline V gene data show CDR1 as ENHRY and CDR2 as SYGVKD. The CDR3 contains 14 residues. Trimming took off 10 bases at V and 6 bases at J, with 18 bases between the two ends. The CDR3 DNA reads TGTGCCAGCTCGGACAGTGTTGGCCCCGGGGAGCTGTTTTTT. This sequence encodes CASSDSVGPGELFF.

The sample holds many counts of this clonotype. Here the CDR3 reads CASTPNTGQTNEKLFF. CDR3 in DNA: TGTGCCAGCACCCCCAATACGGGACAGACTAATGAAAAACTGTTTTTT. J is TRBJ1-4 and V is TRBV12-3 or TRBV12-4; TRBD1 matches at 7 bases. With 7 bases clipped from V and 2 bases from J, the junction kept 10 bases outside the gene matches. This CDR3 contains 16 residues.

The chain has TRBV25-1 and TRBJ2-7; perhaps TRBD2 as D (6 bases). This CDR3 has 13 amino acids. The V and J ends lost 7 bases and 4 bases respectively, with 14 bases between them. The germline CDR1 and CDR2 sequences are MGHDK and SYGVNS. The CDR3 DNA follows: TGTGCCAGCACCGCCGGGGGAGGATACGAGCAGTACTTC. It specifies CASTAGGGYEQYF.

This clonotype was found many times. V and J are TRBV5-1 and TRBJ2-5, with TRBD2 matching 7 bases. CDR3 length: 15 amino acids. The V gene end was trimmed by 0 bases and the J gene end by 7 bases; junction bases not matched to a gene: 9. Germline CDR1 and CDR2: SGHRS and YFSETQ. This chain's CDR3 is CASSLEAGRGGTQYF. The CDR3 nucleotides are TGCGCCAGCAGCTTGGAAGCAGGGAGGGGCGGGACCCAGTACTTC.

This clonotype was found a few times. This chain joins TRBV18 and TRBJ2-1; the match to TRBD2 covers 8 bases. The CDR3 sequence is 17 residues long. Per germline, CDR1 KGHSH and CDR2 LQKENI. After removal of 3 bases from V and 2 bases from J, the junction contained 9 bases not matched to a gene. The CDR3 DNA is TGTGCCAGCTCACCCGCCGGCGGGGGGTTAACCTACAATGAGCAGTTCTTC. This gives the protein CASSPAGGGLTYNEQFF.

This clonotype came up a few times. The genes are TRBV4-2 and TRBJ2-5; TRBD1 agrees at 7 bases. V was pared by 6 bases and J by 5 bases, with 9 bases of the junction left unmatched. Germline values: CDR1 LGHNA, CDR2 YNFKEQ. The CDR3 is 14 residues long. The CDR3 DNA is TGTGCCAGCAGTGGGACAGCACTCAAGGAGACCCAGTACTTC. It is translated as CASSGTALKETQYF.

This clonotype was observed a handful of times. J is TRBJ1-6 and V is TRBV29-1; no clear D. V lost 5 bases and J 9 bases, leaving 5 bases between the germline ends. The CDR3 covers 10 residues. Germline CDR1 is SQVTM and CDR2 is ANQGSEA. CDR3 in amino acids: CSVSRSPLHF. Here the CDR3 DNA reads TGCAGCGTTTCGCGTTCACCCCTCCACTTT.

This clonotype was seen ten or more times. V and J are TRBV6-2 or TRBV6-3 and TRBJ2-7, with 7 bases that match TRBD1. Trimming took 5 bases from V and 0 from J; bases not matched to a gene: 7. This CDR3 region has 15 residues. The germline CDR1 and CDR2 sequences are MNHEY and SVGEGT. This chain's CDR3 is CASSPRDRSSYEQYF. The CDR3 DNA sequence: TGTGCCAGCAGTCCCCGGGACAGATCCTCCTACGAGCAGTACTTC.